The clone carrying this TCR beta chain was detected only a few times. The source of the sample is a study of blood T cell repertoires in COVID-19. Study summary: COVID-19 samples collected from the United States, Italy and Spain covered acute and convalescent phases. From T cells, B-cell-depleted T cells, or PBMCs came the material, which was cDNA or gDNA.

In the study's own analysis: Amplification from reference gene primers served as the basis for estimated nucleated cell counts. The data were produced by immunoSEQ multiplex PCR, yet TCRdb's version contains in-frame clones alone and is incomplete. From that table come the V and J calls and clone size; the DNA was used to work out D and trimming. The data contain 200,000 to 300,000 clones, 80% to 90% of them singletons. Specimen: peripheral blood. This receptor was obtained from a man between 60 and 75 years old with acute or convalescent COVID-19.

CDR3 bases: TGTGCCAGCAGCAAGCGGCCCAGCTCCTACGAGCAGTACTTC. Translation: CASSKRPSSYEQYF. The chain links TRBV9 to TRBJ2-7; D possibly corresponds to TRBD2 (5 bases). In germline, CDR1 is SGDLS, CDR2 YYNGEE. Deletions cut 4 bases from V and 0 bases from J, with 11 bases between. This CDR3 has 14 amino acids.